This T cell receptor (beta chain) was identified in a study of tumor and adjacent non-tumor tissue in lung cancer. V dropped 6 bases and J dropped 2; count of bases not matched to a gene: 2. There are 13 residues in the CDR3. Germline lookup yields CDR1 SGHAT and CDR2 FQDESV (reference sequence). TCRbeta libraries were built with three rounds of nested PCR, modified from ARM-PCR. TCRdb analysed the multiplex PCR reads with MiXCR anew, one entry per CDR3 protein. The sample has under 75,000 distinct CDR3 sequences, roughly 75% seen once. RNA was extracted from bulk tissue without any cell sorting. More than 3 cm separated this lung sample from the edge of the tumor.

The specimen was distant non-tumor lung tissue. The TCR originated in a woman aged 50 to 65 with non-small cell lung cancer. V gene TRBV11-1 combines with J gene TRBJ1-1, with 8 bases aligning to TRBD1. CDR3 coding DNA: TGTGCCAGCAGGGACAGGGACAACACTGAAGCTTTCTTT. It is translated as CASRDRDNTEAFF.